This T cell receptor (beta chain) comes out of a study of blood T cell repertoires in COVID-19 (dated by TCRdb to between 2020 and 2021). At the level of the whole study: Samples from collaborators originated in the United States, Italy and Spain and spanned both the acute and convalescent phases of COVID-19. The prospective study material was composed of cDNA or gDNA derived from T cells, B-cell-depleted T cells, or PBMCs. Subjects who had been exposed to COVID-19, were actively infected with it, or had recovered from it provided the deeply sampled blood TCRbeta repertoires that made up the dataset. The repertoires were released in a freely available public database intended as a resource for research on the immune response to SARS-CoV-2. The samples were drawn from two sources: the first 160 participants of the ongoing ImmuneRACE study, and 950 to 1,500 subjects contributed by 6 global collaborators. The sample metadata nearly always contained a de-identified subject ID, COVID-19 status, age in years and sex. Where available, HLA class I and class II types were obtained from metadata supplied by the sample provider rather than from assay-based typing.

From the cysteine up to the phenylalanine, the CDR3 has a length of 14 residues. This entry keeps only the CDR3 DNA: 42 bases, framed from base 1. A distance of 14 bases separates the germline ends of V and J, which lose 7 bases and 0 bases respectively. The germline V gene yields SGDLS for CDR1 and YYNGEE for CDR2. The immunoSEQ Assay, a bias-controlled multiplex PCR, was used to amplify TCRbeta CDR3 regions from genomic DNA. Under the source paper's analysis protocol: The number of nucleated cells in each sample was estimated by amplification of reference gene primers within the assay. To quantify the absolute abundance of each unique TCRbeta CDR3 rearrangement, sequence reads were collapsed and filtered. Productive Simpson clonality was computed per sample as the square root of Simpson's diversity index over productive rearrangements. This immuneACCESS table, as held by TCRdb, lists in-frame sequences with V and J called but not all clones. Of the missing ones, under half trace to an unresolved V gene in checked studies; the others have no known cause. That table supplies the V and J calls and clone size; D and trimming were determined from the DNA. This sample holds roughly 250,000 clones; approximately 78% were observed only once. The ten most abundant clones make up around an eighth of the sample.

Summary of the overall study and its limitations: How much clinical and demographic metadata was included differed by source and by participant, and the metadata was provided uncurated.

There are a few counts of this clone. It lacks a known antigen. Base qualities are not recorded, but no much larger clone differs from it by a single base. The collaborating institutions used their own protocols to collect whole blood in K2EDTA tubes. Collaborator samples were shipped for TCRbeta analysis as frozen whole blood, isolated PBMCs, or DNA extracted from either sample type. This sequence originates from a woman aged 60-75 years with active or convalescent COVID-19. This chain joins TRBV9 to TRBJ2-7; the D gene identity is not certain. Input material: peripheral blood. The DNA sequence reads TGTGCCAGCCAGGTGGATCCCAGCTCCTACGAGCAGTACTTC. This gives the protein CASQVDPSSYEQYF.